This TCR beta chain was sequenced during a study of T cell changes during pregnancy in multiple sclerosis. Assay: immunoSEQ multiplex PCR; the TCRdb copy retains only in-frame clones and omits some. The table has about 32,000 clones, roughly 89% seen once. The CDR3 loop spans 14 amino acids. Unmatched junction bases numbered 4, after V lost 6 bases and J lost 4 bases. Germline assignment: CDR1 MNHEY and CDR2 SMNVEV (reference sequence). The sequencing here drew on CD8+ T cells from peripheral blood mononuclear cells, taken in the second trimester of pregnancy. The receptor's source is a female donor with multiple sclerosis, enrolled in a pregnancy study. This chain connects TRBV27 to TRBJ2-2, with 8 positions matching TRBD2. The CDR3 nucleotides are TGTGCCAGCAGCCCCGGGGGGGGCACCGGGGAGCTGTTTTTT. Translated, it gives CASSPGGGTGELFF.